This entry lists 20 T cell receptor beta chains sequenced from one sample in a study of blood T cell repertoires in COVID-19. The assay was immunoSEQ multiplex PCR, and TCRdb's table has in-frame clones only and misses some. Altogether about 270,000 clones are present, about 89% being singletons, with the ten largest covering approximately 9.7%. Sequenced: peripheral blood. These receptors all come from a man between 35 and 55 years old with active or convalescent COVID-19.

This chain connects TRBV6-5 to TRBJ1-5, with 8 bases lining up with TRBD1. The CDR3 length is 14 residues. The germline V gene encodes CDR1 MNHEY and CDR2 SVGAGI. Trimming cost V 7 bases and J 3 bases; bases outside gene matches: 5. The DNA for the CDR3 is TGTGCCAGCAACCCGACAGGGGTCAATCAGCCCCAGCATTTT. Translation gives CASNPTGVNQPQHF.

V gene TRBV6-5 combines with J gene TRBJ1-5; D not certain. This CDR3 comprises 10 residues. Trimming took off 7 bases at V and 15 bases at J, with 13 bases between the two ends. Germline V gene lookup returns CDR1 MNHEY and CDR2 SVGAGI. The CDR3 DNA follows: TGTGCCAGCACCGACTCCCTCGGGCATTTT. Protein: CASTDSLGHF.

The J gene is TRBJ2-1, the V gene TRBV12-5, with TRBD2 matching 15 bases. With V trimmed by 7 bases and J by 8 bases, 9 bases remained unmatched. The V gene's germline CDR1 is LGHNT and CDR2 FRNRAP. CDR3 length: 16 residues. The CDR3 coding sequence is TGTGCTAGTGACAGACGGACTAGCGGGAGGGAAGATGAGCAGTTCTTC. Protein product: CASDRRTSGREDEQFF. Drawing the rest from reference TRBV12-5 and TRBJ2-1, the complete variable domain is DARVTQTPRHKVTEMGQEVTMRCQPILGHNTVFWYRQTMMQGLELLAYFRNRAPLDDSGMPKDRFSAEMPDATLATLKIQPSEPRDSAVYFCASDRRTSGREDEQFFGPGTRLTVL.

The gene calls are TRBV6-5 and TRBJ1-2; D is unresolved. The germline gives CDR1 MNHEY, CDR2 SVGAGI. The CDR3 sequence is 13 residues long. The germline V and J ends were trimmed by 8 bases and 3 bases, with 13 bases remaining between them. This CDR3 is CASALRGDYGYTF. In DNA, the CDR3 is TGTGCCAGCGCCCTACGGGGTGACTATGGCTACACCTTC.

The chain is built from TRBV5-1 and TRBJ2-5, with 7 bases identical to TRBD2. CDR1 SGHRS and CDR2 YFSETQ come from the germline V gene. This CDR3 contains 14 residues. V shed 3 bases and J 5 bases; nucleotides not matched to a gene: 7. The CDR3 sequence: CASSSEGLWETQYF. CDR3 nucleotides: TGCGCCAGCAGCTCAGAGGGACTATGGGAGACCCAGTACTTC.

This clone has a handful of counts. The chain combines TRBV6-5 with TRBJ2-5, with a tentative D call TRBD1 (6 bases). The CDR3 loop spans 13 amino acids. Germline V gives CDR1 MNHEY, CDR2 SVGAGI. The ends were cut back, 6 bases at V and 5 bases at J, with 13 bases in the middle. The CDR3 DNA follows: TGTGCCAGCAGGCAGGGGTTAGCGGAGACCCAGTACTTC. Translating it yields CASRQGLAETQYF.

V is TRBV28 and J is TRBJ2-7; TRBD1 agrees at 9 bases. V trimming: 8 bases; J trimming: 0 bases; junction bases outside the gene matches: 2. The CDR3 has 13 amino acids. The germline V gene encodes CDR1 MDHEN and CDR2 SYDVKM. CDR3 loop: CASGTGNSYEQYF. The DNA of the CDR3 is TGTGCCAGCGGGACAGGGAACTCCTACGAGCAGTACTTC.

The rearrangement links TRBV24-1 to TRBJ1-2; D may be TRBD1 (6 bases). This CDR3 is 15 amino acids long. V gave up 1 base and J gave up 7 bases, with 15 bases separating them. Germline V gene sequence: CDR1 KGHDR, CDR2 SFDVKD. This CDR3 reads CATSDFDPGVGGYTF. CDR3 in DNA: TGTGCCACCAGTGATTTTGATCCAGGGGTTGGTGGCTACACCTTC.

The chain is built from TRBV9 and TRBJ2-5; TRBD1 agrees at 7 bases. V was clipped by 0 bases and J by 0 bases; unmatched bases: 5. The CDR3 is 16 residues long. The germline V gene encodes CDR1 SGDLS and CDR2 YYNGEE. CDR3 sequence (DNA): TGTGCCAGCAGCGTAGGAGACAGGGCTTACCAAGAGACCCAGTACTTC. This codes for CASSVGDRAYQETQYF.

This clone was observed a single time. This chain links TRBV6-4 with TRBJ2-7; D is unresolved. Between the trimmed V and J ends, which lost 11 bases and 3 bases, there was a span of 17 bases. CDR3 length: 13 amino acids. Germline CDR1 is MRHNA and CDR2 is SNTAGT. This chain's CDR3 is CAYPPLPNYEQYF. Here the CDR3 DNA reads TGTGCCTACCCTCCACTACCCAACTACGAGCAGTACTTC.

The V and J genes are TRBV7-2 and TRBJ2-1, with a weak D call TRBD1 (5 bases). Germline CDR1 is SGHTA and CDR2 is FQGNSA. CDR3 length: 12 amino acids. V gave up 5 bases and J gave up 9 bases, with 11 bases separating them. CDR3 nucleotides: TGTGCCAGCAGCGCTTATAGGGGTGAGCAGTTCTTC. It codes for CASSAYRGEQFF.

As concerns this clone: This sample also contains other DNA sequences that code for the same CDR3. J is TRBJ2-7 and V is TRBV12-3 or TRBV12-4; 8 bases are a match to TRBD1. The CDR3 is 12 residues long. V was clipped by 6 bases and J by 3 bases; unmatched bases: 1. CDR3 coding DNA: TGTGCCAGCAGCGACAGGGGCTACGAGCAGTACTTC. Residues: CASSDRGYEQYF.

The chain carries TRBV7-8 and TRBJ2-7, with a possible D match to TRBD1 (6 bases). Deletions cut 1 base from V and 4 bases from J, with 14 bases between. The germline gives CDR1 SGHVS, CDR2 FQNEAQ. CDR3 length equals 15 residues. CDR3 coding DNA: TGTGCCAGCAGCTTAGTGCAGGATAGGGGGTACGAGCAGTACTTC. Translated: CASSLVQDRGYEQYF.

This clone occurred a few times. Other DNA sequences in the same sample also yield this CDR3. The chain carries TRBV9 and TRBJ2-2; D is uncertain. The CDR3 loop spans 12 amino acids. V dropped 2 bases and J dropped 5 bases, with 4 bases sitting between them. Germline CDR1 reads SGDLS; CDR2 reads YYNGEE. For the CDR3, the DNA is TGTGCCAGCAGCGTTAGAACCGGGGAGCTGTTTTTT. Its protein product is CASSVRTGELFF.

This clone came up once. The chain carries TRBV9 and TRBJ2-3; 10 bases are shared with TRBD2. Germline-derived CDR1 and CDR2 are SGDLS and YYNGEE. The V gene end was trimmed by 4 bases and the J gene end by 1 base; junction bases not matched to a gene: 3. The CDR3 length is 15 residues. The CDR3 DNA follows: TGTGCCAGCAGCCATACTAGCGGGGGCACAGATACGCAGTATTTT. It yields the protein CASSHTSGGTDTQYF.

The V call is TRBV10-3, the J call TRBJ2-3; a weak D match, TRBD2 (5 bases). Germline loops: CDR1 ENHRY, CDR2 SYGVKD. Trimming cost V 3 bases and J 9 bases, with 13 bases left between them. CDR3 size: 13 residues. The DNA of the CDR3 is TGTGCCATCAGTGAAGAGGAGGAAGGGACGCAGTATTTT. It is translated as CAISEEEEGTQYF.

The chain combines TRBV7-2 with TRBJ1-1; D uncertain. CDR3 length: 15 residues. CDR1 SGHTA and CDR2 FQGNSA come from the germline V gene. Trimming left V 4 bases short and J 0 bases short, with 12 bases between. The CDR3 DNA follows: TGTGCCAGCAGCTCAGACACGGCCCTGAACACTGAAGCTTTCTTT. Its protein is CASSSDTALNTEAFF.

This clone was counted many times. V and J are TRBV29-1 and TRBJ1-2; D not certain. This CDR3 comprises 14 residues. Trimming pared 6 bases from V and 8 bases from J, leaving 22 bases between. The V gene's germline CDR1 is SQVTM and CDR2 ANQGSEA. This chain's CDR3 is CSVADALMAQGYTF. DNA for the CDR3: TGCAGCGTAGCGGACGCGTTAATGGCACAGGGCTACACCTTC.

The chain carries TRBV5-1 and TRBJ1-4; TRBD1 aligns across 10 bases. Germline lookup yields CDR1 SGHRS and CDR2 YFSETQ. The CDR3 has 14 amino acids. V lost 0 bases to trimming and J lost 8 bases; unmatched junction nucleotides: 1. The DNA for the CDR3 is TGCGCCAGCAGCTTGGTGACAGGGGGCGAAAAACTGTTTTTT. Translation gives CASSLVTGGEKLFF.

There are a few counts of this clone. This rearrangement joins TRBV7-9 to TRBJ1-1; D is ambiguous. The germline V and J ends were trimmed by 1 base and 4 bases, with 7 bases remaining between them. The CDR3 runs 13 residues. CDR1 SEHNR and CDR2 FQNEAQ come from the germline V gene (reference sequence). The CDR3 sequence: CASSLDLATEAFF. The CDR3 nucleotides are TGTGCCAGCAGCTTAGATTTGGCCACTGAAGCTTTCTTT.